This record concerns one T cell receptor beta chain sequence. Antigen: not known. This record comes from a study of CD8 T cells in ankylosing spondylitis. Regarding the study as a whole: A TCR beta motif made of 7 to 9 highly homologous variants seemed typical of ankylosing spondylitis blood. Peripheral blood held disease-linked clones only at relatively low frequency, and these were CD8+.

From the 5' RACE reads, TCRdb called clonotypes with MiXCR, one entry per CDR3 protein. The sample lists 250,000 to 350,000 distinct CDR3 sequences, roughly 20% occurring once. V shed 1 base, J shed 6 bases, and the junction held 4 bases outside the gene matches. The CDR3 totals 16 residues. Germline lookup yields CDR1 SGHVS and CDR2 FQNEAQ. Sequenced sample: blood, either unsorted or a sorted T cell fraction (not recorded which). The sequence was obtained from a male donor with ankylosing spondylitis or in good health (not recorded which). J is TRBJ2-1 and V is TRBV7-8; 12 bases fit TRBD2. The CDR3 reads CASSLGTSGTSNEQFF. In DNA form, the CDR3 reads TGTGCCAGCAGCTTAGGGACTAGCGGGACGAGCAATGAGCAGTTCTTC. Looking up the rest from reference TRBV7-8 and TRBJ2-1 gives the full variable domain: GAGVSQSPRYKVAKRGQDVALRCDPISGHVSLFWYQQALGQGPEFLTYFQNEAQLDKSGLPSDRFFAERPEGSVSTLKIQRTQQEDSAVYLCASSLGTSGTSNEQFFGPGTRLTVL.